The clone carrying this T cell receptor (beta chain) has a count of ten or more. The antigen is undetermined. Germline loops: CDR1 MGHDK, CDR2 SYGVNS. The CDR3 is 11 amino acids. V gave up 5 bases and J gave up 7 bases, with 7 bases separating them. The data derive from a study of human T cells and chemical hapten exposure. For the study at large: Yields of TCR per sample differed, chiefly owing to small differences in pooled library volume. Study observations and caveats: Unchanged with DPC sensitization were TCRs above 1 in 1000 frequency.

Time point of the sample: healthy volunteer bleed at 6 weeks. Unfractionated whole blood was the source of the extracted total RNA. What the library attached to individual cDNA molecules were unique molecular identifiers. Per the original methods: The median was 95,638 TCRs per sample, ranging roughly 20,000 to 750,000. MiXCR, run by TCRdb on the RACE reads, gives a single entry per CDR3 protein. The V and J calls come from TCRdb's annotation, not from the publication. The sample has about 77,000 distinct CDR3 sequences; around 9.3% are singletons. The sequence came from a female donor in good health. Some clones in this sample may be carry-over from other donors' samples. The sequenced material came from whole blood. The chain links TRBV25-1 to TRBJ2-3; D is ambiguous. CDR3 loop: CASSSEYTQYF. The CDR3 region has the DNA TGTGCCAGCAGTAGCGAATATACGCAGTATTTT.